The source of this T cell receptor (beta chain) is a study of T cells in Graves' hyperthyroidism and ophthalmopathy. Template material for amplifying TCR beta CDR3 regions consisted of RNA transcripts. Carried out on the TCR CDR3, a first-round RT-PCR used the HTBI primer set. Each CDR3 protein gets one entry after TCRdb re-called the multiplex PCR reads with MiXCR. This table has approximately 600,000 distinct CDR3 sequences, 20% appearing once. The study's findings and limits: Within blood appeared most thyroid clonotypes that had expanded above 0.001. The authors' 13 V-J model separated ophthalmopathy from stable hyperthyroidism.

This clonotype turned up a few times. What it recognizes is unknown. Ophthalmopathy cases met thresholds of Clinical Activity Score at least 3, NOSPECS grade at least 4 and duration under 3 months. A patient was excluded if there was uncontrolled infection, other autoimmune disease, pregnancy or lactation. The TCR was taken from a man younger than 45 with Graves' ophthalmopathy. The sequenced sample was blood.

The CDR3 DNA follows: TGTGCCACCAGTCCAGCAGCGACGAACACCGGGGAGCTGTTTTTT. Protein product: CATSPAATNTGELFF. The chain couples TRBV24-1 to TRBJ2-2; D remains unclear. The germline V gene encodes CDR1 KGHDR and CDR2 SFDVKD. Deletions cut 6 bases from V and 0 bases from J, with 10 bases between. This CDR3 spans 15 amino acids.